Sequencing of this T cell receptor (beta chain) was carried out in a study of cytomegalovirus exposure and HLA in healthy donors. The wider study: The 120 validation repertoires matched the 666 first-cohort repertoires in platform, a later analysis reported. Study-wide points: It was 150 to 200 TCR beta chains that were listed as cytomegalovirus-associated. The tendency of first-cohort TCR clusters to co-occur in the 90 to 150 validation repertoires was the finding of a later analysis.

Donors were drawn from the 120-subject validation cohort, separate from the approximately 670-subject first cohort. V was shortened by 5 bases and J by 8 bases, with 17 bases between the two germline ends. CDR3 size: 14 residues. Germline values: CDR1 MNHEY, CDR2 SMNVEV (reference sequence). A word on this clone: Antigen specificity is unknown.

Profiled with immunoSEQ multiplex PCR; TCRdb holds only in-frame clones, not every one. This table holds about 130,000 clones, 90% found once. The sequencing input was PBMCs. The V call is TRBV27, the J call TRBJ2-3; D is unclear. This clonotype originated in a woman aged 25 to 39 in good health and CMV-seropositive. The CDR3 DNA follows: TGTGCCAGCAGTCCTGTTCGCGCCCACGCTACGCAGTATTTT. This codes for CASSPVRAHATQYF.